This TCR beta chain was recovered during a study of blood T cell repertoires in COVID-19. Overall study context: The cDNA or gDNA used as material had been derived from T cells, B-cell-depleted T cells, or PBMCs.

This clone was picked up a small number of times. Only in-frame clones appear in the TCRdb table, and some are missing; sequencing was by immunoSEQ multiplex PCR. The sample has 150,000 to 200,000 clones; roughly 84% are singletons. The sequence was collected from a young woman who had been exposed to COVID-19. Material for sequencing was PBMCs or T cells enriched from blood (not recorded which).

The CDR3 DNA follows: TGTGCCAGCAGCCCCGAGGGACTTTACAATGAGCAGTTCTTC. Translation: CASSPEGLYNEQFF. The chain has TRBV6-2 or TRBV6-3 and TRBJ2-1; TRBD2 might be the D (6 bases). In germline, CDR1 is MNHEY, CDR2 SVGEGT. The CDR3 consists of 14 residues. The V gene lost 6 bases and the J gene lost 4 bases, with 13 bases spanning the gap.